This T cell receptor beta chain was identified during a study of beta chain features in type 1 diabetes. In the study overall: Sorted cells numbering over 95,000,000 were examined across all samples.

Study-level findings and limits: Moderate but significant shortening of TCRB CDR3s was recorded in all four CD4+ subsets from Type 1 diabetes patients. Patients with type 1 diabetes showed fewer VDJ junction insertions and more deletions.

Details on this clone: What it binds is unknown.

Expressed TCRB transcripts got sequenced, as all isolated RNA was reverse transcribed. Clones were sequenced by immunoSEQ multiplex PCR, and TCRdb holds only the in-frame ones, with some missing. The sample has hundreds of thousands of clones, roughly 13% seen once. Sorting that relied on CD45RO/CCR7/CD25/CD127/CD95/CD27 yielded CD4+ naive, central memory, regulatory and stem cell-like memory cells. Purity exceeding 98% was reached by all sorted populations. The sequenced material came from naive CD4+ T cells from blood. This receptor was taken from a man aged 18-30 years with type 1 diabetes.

In nucleotides, the CDR3 is TGTGCCAGCAGCGTAGACGAGAGCCCCGGGACAGGGAACACTGAAGCTTTCTTT. Amino acids: CASSVDESPGTGNTEAFF. The chain carries TRBV9 and TRBJ1-1; 8 bases fit TRBD1. The J segment lost 1 base and the V segment lost 0 bases, leaving 11 bases of the junction unmatched. CDR1 is SGDLS and CDR2 is YYNGEE in the germline V gene. This CDR3 comprises 18 residues.